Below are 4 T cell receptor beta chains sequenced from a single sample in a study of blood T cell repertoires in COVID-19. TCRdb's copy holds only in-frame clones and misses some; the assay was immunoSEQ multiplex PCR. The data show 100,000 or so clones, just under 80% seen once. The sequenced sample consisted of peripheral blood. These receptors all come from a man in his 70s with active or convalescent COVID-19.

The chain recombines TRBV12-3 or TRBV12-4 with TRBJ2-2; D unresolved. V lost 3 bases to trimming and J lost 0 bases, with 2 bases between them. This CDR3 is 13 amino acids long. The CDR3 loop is CASSFANTGELFF. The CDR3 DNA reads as TGTGCCAGCAGTTTCGCGAACACCGGGGAGCTGTTTTTT.

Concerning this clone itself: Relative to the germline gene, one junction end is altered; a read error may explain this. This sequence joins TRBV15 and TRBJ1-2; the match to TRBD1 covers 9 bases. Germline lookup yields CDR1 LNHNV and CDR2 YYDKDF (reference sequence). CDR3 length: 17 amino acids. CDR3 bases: TGCGCCACCAGCAGAGGGATGACAGGGGGGGGATTCTATGGCTACACCTTC. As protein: CATSRGMTGGGFYGYTF.

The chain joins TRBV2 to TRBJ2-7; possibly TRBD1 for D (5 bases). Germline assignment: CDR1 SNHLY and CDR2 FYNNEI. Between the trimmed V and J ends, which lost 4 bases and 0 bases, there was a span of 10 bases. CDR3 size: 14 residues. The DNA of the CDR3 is TGTGCCAGCAGTGTCTCAGGGTTCTCCTACGAGCAGTACTTC. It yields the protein CASSVSGFSYEQYF.

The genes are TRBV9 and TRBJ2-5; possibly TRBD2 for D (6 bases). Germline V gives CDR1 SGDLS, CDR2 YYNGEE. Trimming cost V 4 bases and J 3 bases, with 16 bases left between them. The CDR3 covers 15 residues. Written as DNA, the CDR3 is TGTGCCAGCAGCCTTACACACTCGGGGGAAGAGACCCAGTACTTC. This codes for CASSLTHSGEETQYF.